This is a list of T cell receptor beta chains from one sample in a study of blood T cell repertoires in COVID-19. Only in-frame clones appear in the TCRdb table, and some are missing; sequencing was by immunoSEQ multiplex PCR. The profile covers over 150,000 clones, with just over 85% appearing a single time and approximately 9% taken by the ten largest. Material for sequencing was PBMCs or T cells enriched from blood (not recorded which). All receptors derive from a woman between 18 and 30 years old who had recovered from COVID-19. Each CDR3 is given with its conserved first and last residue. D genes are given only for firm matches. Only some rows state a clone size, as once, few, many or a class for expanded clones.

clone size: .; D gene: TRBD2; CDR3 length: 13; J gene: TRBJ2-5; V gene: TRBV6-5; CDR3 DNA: TGTGCCAGCAGACCGACTAGCCTGGAGACCCAGTACTTC; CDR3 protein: CASRPTSLETQYF
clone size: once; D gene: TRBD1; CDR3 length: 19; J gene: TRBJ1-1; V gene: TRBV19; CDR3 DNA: TGTGCCAGTAGTGCAACAGGGGACTTCGCCCGGTGGGCGAACACTGAAGCTTTCTTT; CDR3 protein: CASSATGDFARWANTEAFF
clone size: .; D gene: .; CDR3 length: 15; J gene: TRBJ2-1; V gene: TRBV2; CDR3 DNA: TGTGCCAGCAGTACCGGTCCCCCGAAGATAAATGAGCAGTTCTTC; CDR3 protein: CASSTGPPKINEQFF
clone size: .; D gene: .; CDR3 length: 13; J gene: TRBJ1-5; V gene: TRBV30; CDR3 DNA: TGTGCCTGGAGTCTAGGAGTCAATCAGCCCCAGCATTTT; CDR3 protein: CAWSLGVNQPQHF
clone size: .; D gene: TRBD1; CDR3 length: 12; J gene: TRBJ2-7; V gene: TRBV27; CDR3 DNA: TGTGCCAGCCGGGACAGGGTTCACGAGCAGTACTTC; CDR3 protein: CASRDRVHEQYF
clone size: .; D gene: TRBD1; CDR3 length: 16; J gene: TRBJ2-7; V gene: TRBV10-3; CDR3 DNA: TGTGCCATCAGTGAGGACAGGGGGTCGAGCTCCTACGAGCAGTACTTC; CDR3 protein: CAISEDRGSSSYEQYF
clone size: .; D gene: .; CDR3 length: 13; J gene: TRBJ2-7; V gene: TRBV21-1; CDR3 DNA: TGTGCCAGCACGCCCGGACAGTATTACGAGCAGTACTTC; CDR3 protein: CASTPGQYYEQYF
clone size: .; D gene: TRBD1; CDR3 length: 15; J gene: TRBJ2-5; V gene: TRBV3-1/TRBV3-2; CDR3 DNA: TGTGCCAGCAGCCGGCCCCCAGGGGGCAGGGAGACCCAGTACTTC; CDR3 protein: CASSRPPGGRETQYF
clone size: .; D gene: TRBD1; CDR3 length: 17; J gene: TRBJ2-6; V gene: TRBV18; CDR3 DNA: TGTGCCAGCTCGGTCTATACAGGGGGCGCTGGGGCCAACGTCCTGACTTTC; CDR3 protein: CASSVYTGGAGANVLTF
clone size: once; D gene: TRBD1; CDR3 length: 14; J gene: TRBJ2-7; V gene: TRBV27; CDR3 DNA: TGTGCCAGCAGTTTTGCCAGGGGGCGTTGGGAGCAGTACTTC; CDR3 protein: CASSFARGRWEQYF
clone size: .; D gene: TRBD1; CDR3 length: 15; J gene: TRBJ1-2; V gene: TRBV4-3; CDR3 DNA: TGCGCCAGCAGCCCGAGGGTTGGGACAGCCTATGGCTACACCTTC; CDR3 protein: CASSPRVGTAYGYTF
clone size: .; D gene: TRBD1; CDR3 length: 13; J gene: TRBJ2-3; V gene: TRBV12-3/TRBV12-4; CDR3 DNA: TGTGCCAGCCGGGACAGCCTCACAGATACGCAGTATTTT; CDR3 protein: CASRDSLTDTQYF
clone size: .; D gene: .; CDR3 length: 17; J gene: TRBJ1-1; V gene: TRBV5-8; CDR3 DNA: TGTGCCAGCAGCTTGGCCCTCGCGGCAAGAATGAACACTGAAGCTTTCTTT; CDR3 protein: CASSLALAARMNTEAFF
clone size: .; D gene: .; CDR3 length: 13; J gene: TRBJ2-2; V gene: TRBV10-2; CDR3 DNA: TGCGCCAGCAGGGTACAGGGTCCCGGGGAGCTGTTTTTT; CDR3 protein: CASRVQGPGELFF
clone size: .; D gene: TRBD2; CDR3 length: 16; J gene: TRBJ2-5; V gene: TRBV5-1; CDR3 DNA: TGCGCCAGCAGCTTGGATCCAGCGGGGGAACAAGAGACCCAGTACTTC; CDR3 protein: CASSLDPAGEQETQYF
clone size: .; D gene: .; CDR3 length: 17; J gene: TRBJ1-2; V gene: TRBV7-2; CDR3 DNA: TGTGCCAGCAGCAATATTGCCGTTACCTTAGCTAACTATGGCTACACCTTC; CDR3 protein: CASSNIAVTLANYGYTF
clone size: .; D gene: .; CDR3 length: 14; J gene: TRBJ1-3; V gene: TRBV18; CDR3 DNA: TGTGCCAGCTCACCAGCAGGGACTGGAAACACCATATATTTT; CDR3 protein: CASSPAGTGNTIYF
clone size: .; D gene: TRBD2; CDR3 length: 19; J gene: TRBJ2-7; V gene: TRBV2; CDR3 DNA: TGTGCCAGCAGTGAAGCGCCCTACTCTGGGACTAGTGAACTGGACGAGCAGTACTTC; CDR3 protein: CASSEAPYSGTSELDEQYF
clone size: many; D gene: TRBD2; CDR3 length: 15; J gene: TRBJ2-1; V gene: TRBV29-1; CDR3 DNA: TGCAGCGCGACCTGGACTAGCGGGGAGTACAATGAGCAGTTCTTC; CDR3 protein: CSATWTSGEYNEQFF
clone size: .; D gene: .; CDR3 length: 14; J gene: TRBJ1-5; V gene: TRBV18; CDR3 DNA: TGTGCCAGCTCACTAACAGGGCTAAATCAGCCCCAGCATTTT; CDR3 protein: CASSLTGLNQPQHF
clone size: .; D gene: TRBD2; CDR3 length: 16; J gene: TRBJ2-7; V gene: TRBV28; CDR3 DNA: TGTGCCAGCAGCGGACTAGCGGAACTTACCATCTACGAGCAGTACTTC; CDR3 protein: CASSGLAELTIYEQYF
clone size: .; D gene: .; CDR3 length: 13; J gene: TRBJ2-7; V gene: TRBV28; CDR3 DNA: TGTGCCAGCAGTTTAGAGGGCCCCTACGAGCAGTACTTC; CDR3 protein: CASSLEGPYEQYF
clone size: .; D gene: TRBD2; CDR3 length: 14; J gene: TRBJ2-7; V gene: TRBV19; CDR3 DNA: TGTGCCAGTCGATCGACTAGCGCGGTCTACGAGCAGTACTTC; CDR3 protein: CASRSTSAVYEQYF
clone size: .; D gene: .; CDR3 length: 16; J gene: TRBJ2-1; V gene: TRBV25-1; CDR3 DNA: TGTGCCAGCAGTCATCTAGGAGGGATCGGCTACAATGAGCAGTTCTTC; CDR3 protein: CASSHLGGIGYNEQFF
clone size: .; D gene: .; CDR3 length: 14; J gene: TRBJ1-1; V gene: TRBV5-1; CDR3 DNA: TGCGCCAGCACGCGGGACGCGGGGGCCACTGAAGCTTTCTTT; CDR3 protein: CASTRDAGATEAFF
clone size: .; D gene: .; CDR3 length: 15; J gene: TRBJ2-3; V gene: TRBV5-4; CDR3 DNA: TGTGCCAGTTCGGCTAGTCCTACTAGCACAGATACGCAGTATTTT; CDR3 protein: CASSASPTSTDTQYF
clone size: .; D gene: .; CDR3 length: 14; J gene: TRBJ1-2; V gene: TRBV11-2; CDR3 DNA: TGTGCCAGCAGCCCGCAGGATACTGTGTATGGCTACACCTTC; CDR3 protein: CASSPQDTVYGYTF
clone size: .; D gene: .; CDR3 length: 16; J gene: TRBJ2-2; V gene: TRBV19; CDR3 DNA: TGTGCCAGTAGTATAGGGCCCCCGGGGATCACCGGGGAGCTGTTTTTT; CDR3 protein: CASSIGPPGITGELFF
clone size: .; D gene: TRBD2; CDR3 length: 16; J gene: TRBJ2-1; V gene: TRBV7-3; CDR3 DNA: TGTGCCAGCAGCCCCCGGACTAGCGGCGCCTACAATGAGCAGTTCTTC; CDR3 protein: CASSPRTSGAYNEQFF
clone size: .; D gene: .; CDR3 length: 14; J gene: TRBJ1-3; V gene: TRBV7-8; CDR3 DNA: TGTGCCAGCAGCCGGGACATAGCTGGAAACACCATATATTTT; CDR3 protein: CASSRDIAGNTIYF
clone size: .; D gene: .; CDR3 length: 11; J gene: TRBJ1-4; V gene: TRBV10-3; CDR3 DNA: TGTGCCACCCGGGAAGGTGAAAAACTGTTTTTT; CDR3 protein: CATREGEKLFF
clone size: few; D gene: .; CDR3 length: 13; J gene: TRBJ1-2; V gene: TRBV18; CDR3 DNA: TGTGCCAGCTCACGGGGGGGCTCCGATGGCTACACCTTC; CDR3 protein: CASSRGGSDGYTF
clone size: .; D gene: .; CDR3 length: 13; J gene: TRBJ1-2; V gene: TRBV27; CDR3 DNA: TGTGCCAGCAGCCGGACGGGAAACTATGGCTACACCTTC; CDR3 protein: CASSRTGNYGYTF
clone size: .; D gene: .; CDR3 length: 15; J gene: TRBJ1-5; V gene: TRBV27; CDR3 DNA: TGTGCCAGCAGTTTATGGGGCAGGGAAAATCAGCCCCAGCATTTT; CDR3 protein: CASSLWGRENQPQHF
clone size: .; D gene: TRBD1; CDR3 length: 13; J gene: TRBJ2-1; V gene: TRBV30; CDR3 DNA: TGTGCCTTATCAAAGGACAGGGACAATGAGCAGTTCTTC; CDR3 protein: CALSKDRDNEQFF
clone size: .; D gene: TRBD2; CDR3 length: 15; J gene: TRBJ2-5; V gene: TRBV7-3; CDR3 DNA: TGTGCCAGCAGCTTTTTAGCGGGAGCCGCAGAGACCCAGTACTTC; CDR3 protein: CASSFLAGAAETQYF
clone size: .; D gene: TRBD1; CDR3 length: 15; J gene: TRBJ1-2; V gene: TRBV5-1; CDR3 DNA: TGCGCCAGCAGCTTGTCTACTCAGGGGGCGGATGGCTACACCTTC; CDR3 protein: CASSLSTQGADGYTF
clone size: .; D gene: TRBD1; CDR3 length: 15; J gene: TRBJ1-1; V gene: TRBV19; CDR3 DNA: TGTGCCAGTAGTATAGGGGGACAGGGATTCACTGAAGCTTTCTTT; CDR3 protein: CASSIGGQGFTEAFF
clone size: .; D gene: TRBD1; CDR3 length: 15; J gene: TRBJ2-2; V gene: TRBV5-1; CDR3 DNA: TGCGCCAGCAGCTTAGGGCAGGGGGCTGCCGGGGAGCTGTTTTTT; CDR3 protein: CASSLGQGAAGELFF
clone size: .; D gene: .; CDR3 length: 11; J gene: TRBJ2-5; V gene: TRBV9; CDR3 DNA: TGTGCCAGCAGCGCTAGTGAGACCCAGTACTTC; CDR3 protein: CASSASETQYF
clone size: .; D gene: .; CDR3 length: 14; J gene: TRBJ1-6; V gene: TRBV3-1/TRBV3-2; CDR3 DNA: TGTGCCAGCAGCCAAGAAAGGAGTAATTCACCCCTCCACTTT; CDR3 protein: CASSQERSNSPLHF
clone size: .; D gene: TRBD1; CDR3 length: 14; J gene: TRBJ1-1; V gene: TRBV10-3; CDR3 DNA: TGTGCCATCTTCCGTGAACAGGGGGGGACTGAAGCTTTCTTT; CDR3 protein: CAIFREQGGTEAFF
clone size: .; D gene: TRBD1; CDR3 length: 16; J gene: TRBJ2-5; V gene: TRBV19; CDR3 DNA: TGTGCCAGTAGTATAGATACGACAGGGGGCCAAGAGACCCAGTACTTC; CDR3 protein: CASSIDTTGGQETQYF
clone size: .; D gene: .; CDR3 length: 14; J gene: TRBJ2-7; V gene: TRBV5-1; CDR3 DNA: TGCGCCAGCAGCTTGGTTTCGACTTCCTACGAGCAGTACTTC; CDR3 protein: CASSLVSTSYEQYF
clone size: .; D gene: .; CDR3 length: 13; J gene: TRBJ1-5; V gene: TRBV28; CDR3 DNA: TGTGCCAGCAGCCAACAGCTCAATCAGCCCCAGCATTTT; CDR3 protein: CASSQQLNQPQHF
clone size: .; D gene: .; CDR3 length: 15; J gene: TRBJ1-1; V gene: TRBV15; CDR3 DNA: TGTGCCACCAGCAGAGATCGAGGATTGAACACTGAAGCTTTCTTT; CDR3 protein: CATSRDRGLNTEAFF
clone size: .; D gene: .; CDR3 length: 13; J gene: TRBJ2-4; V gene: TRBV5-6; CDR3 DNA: TGTGCCAGCAGCTTGGGGGCCCAAAACATTCAGTACTTC; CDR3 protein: CASSLGAQNIQYF
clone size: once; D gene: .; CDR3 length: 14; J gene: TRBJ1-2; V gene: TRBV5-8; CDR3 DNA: TGTGCCAGCAGCTTGCCCGGTAGAAACTATGGCTACACCTTC; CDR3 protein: CASSLPGRNYGYTF
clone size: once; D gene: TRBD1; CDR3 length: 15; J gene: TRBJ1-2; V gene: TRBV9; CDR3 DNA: TGTGCCAGCAGCGTCAGGACAGGGACTAACTATGGCTACACCTTC; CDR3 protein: CASSVRTGTNYGYTF
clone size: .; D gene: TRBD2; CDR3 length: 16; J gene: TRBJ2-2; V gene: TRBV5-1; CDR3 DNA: TGCGCCAGCAGCTTGGGTGATAGCGGGAGAACCGGGGAGCTGTTTTTT; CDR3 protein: CASSLGDSGRTGELFF